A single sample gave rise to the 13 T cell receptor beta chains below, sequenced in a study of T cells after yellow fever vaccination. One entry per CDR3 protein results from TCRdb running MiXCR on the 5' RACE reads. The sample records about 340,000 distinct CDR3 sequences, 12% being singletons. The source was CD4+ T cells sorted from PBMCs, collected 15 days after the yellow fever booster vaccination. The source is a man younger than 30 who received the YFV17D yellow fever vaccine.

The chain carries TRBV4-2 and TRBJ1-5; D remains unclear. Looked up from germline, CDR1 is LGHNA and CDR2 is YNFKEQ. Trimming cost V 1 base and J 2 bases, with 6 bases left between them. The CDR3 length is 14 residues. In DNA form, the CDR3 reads TGTGCCAGCAGCCAAGTGTGGGGCAATCAGCCCCAGCATTTT. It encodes CASSQVWGNQPQHF.

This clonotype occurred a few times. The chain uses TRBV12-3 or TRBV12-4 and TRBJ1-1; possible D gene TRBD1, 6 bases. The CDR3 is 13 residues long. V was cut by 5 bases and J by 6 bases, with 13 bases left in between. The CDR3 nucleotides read TGTGCCAGCAGTCCAAGCTCAGGGGCTGAAGCTTTCTTT. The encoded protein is CASSPSSGAEAFF.

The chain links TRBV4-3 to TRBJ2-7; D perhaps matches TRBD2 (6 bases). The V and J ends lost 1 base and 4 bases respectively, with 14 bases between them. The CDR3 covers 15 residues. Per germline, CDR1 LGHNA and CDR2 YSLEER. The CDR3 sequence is CASSQAFQEGYEQYV. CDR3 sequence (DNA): TGCGCCAGCAGCCAAGCGTTCCAGGAGGGATACGAGCAGTACGTC.

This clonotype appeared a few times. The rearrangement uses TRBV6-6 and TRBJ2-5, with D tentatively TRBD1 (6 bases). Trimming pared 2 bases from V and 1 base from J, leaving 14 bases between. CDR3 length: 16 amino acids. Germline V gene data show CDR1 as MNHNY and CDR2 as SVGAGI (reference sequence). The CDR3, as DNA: TGTGCCAGCAGTTACCCGACAGGCCCTGTCCAAGAGACCCAGTACTTC. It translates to CASSYPTGPVQETQYF.

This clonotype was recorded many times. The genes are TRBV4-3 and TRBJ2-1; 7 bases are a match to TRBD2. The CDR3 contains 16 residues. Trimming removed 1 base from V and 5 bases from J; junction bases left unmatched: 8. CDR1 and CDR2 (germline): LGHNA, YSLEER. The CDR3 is CASSQGGAAGDNEQFF. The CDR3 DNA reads TGCGCCAGCAGCCAAGGTGGGGCGGCGGGGGACAATGAGCAGTTCTTC.

The DNA for the CDR3 is TGCAGTGCTCCACCGGGTGTGGGCACAGATACGCAGTATTTT. Protein product: CSAPPGVGTDTQYF. The chain links TRBV20-1 to TRBJ2-3; D gene uncertain. V lost 5 bases and J lost 1, with 13 bases in between. The germline V gene has CDR1 DFQATT and CDR2 SNEGSKA (reference sequence). This CDR3 region has 14 residues.

The CDR3 here is CASSLISRDYRTDTQYF. As DNA, the CDR3 is TGTGCCAGCAGTTTGATTTCACGGGACTACCGCACAGATACGCAGTATTTT. This chain connects TRBV28 to TRBJ2-3; 7 bases align to TRBD2. Germline CDR1 MDHEN, CDR2 SYDVKM. CDR3 length equals 17 residues. Trimming cost V 3 bases and J 1 base; bases outside gene matches: 10.

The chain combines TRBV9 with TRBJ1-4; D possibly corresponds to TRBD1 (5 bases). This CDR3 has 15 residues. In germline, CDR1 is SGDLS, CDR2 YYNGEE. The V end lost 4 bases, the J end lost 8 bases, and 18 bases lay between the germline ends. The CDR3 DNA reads TGTGCCAGCAGCCCTGCTTTTGAGAGGGGAGAAAAACTGTTTTTT. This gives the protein CASSPAFERGEKLFF.

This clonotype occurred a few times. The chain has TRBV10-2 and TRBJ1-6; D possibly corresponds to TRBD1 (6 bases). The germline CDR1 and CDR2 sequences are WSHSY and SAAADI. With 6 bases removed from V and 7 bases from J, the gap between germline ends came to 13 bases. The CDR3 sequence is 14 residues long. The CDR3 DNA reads TGCGCCAGCAGGAACAGGGTTTTCAATTCACCCCTCCACTTT. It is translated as CASRNRVFNSPLHF.

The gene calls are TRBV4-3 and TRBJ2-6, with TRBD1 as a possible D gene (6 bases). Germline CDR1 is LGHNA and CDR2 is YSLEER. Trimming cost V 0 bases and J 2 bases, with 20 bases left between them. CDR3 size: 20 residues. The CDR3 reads CASSQDSPFSQGTGANVLTF. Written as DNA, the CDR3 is TGCGCCAGCAGCCAAGATTCACCATTCTCACAGGGAACTGGGGCCAACGTCCTGACTTTC.

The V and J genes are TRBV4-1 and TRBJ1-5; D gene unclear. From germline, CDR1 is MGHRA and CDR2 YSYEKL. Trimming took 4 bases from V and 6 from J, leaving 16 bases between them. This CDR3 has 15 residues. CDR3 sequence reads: CASSPRHTGRQPQHF. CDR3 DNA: TGCGCCAGCAGCCCTCGTCACACGGGCCGTCAGCCCCAGCATTTT.

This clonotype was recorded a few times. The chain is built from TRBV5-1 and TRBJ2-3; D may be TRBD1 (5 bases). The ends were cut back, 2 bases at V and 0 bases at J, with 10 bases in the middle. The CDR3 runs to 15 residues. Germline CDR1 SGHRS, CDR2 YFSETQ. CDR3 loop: CASSLDRTSTDTQYF. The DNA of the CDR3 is TGCGCCAGCAGCTTAGACAGAACTAGCACAGATACGCAGTATTTT.

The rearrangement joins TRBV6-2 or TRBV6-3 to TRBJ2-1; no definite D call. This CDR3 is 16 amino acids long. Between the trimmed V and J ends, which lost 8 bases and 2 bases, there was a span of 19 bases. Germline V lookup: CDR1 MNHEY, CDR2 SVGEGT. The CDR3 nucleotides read TGTGCCAGCTCTAGGTGGGGTCTATCACCCTACAATGAGCAGTTCTTC. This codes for CASSRWGLSPYNEQFF.